Sequencing of this TCR beta chain was carried out in a study of post-analysis software for immune sequencing data. This clonotype was recorded many times. Included in the TCR beta cDNA libraries were unique molecular identifiers. One entry per CDR3 protein, called by TCRdb with MiXCR from the PCR reads. The data show roughly 150,000 distinct CDR3 sequences, around 34% seen once. Trimming shortened V by 3 bases and J by 6 bases, and 17 bases separated the two germline ends. The CDR3 consists of 14 residues. Germline CDR1 DFQATT, CDR2 SNEGSKA (reference sequence). The source material was blood, sampled after autologous hematopoietic stem cell transplantation. V and J are TRBV20-1 and TRBJ2-5, with D possibly TRBD2 on 6 matching bases. The source is a girl aged 5-17 years with multiple sclerosis. CDR3 bases: TGCAGTGCTAGCTCGGACCTCGGGGGTCAGACCCAGTACTTC. This gives the protein CSASSDLGGQTQYF.